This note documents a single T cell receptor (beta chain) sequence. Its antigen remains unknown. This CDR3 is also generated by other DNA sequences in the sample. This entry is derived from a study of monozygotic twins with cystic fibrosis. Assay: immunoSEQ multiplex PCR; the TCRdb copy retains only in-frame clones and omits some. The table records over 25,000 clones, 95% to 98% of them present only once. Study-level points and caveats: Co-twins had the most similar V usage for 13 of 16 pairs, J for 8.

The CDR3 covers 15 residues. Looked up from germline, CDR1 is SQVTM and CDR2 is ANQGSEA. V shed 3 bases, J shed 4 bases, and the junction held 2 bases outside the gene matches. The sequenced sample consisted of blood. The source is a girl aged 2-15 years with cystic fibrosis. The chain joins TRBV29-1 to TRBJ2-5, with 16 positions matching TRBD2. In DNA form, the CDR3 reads TGCAGCGTTGAGGGACTAGCGGGAGGGGGAGAGACCCAGTACTTC. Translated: CSVEGLAGGGETQYF.